This passage covers 8 T cell receptor beta chains from one sample sequenced in a study of blood T cell repertoires in COVID-19. Sequencing used immunoSEQ multiplex PCR; TCRdb keeps in-frame clones, though not all of them. Of a few hundred thousand clones listed, roughly 90% are singletons. The sample consisted of peripheral blood. The receptors were sampled from a woman in her thirties with COVID-19, enrolled during active disease.

The genes are TRBV4-3 and TRBJ2-5; D is ambiguous. Germline CDR1 and CDR2: LGHNA and YSLEER. The length of the CDR3 is 15 residues. The V end was cut by 3 bases, the J end by 3 bases, with 14 bases between. CDR3 region: CASSQSVGPEETQYF. In nucleotides, the CDR3 is TGCGCCAGCAGCCAGTCTGTGGGCCCAGAAGAGACCCAGTACTTC.

This clone was seen a single time. The chain couples TRBV3-1 (or the pseudogene TRBV3-2) to TRBJ1-5; TRBD1 agrees at 7 bases. Germline lookup yields CDR1 LGHDT and CDR2 YNNKEL (reference sequence). V lost 3 bases and J lost 4; bases outside the gene matches: 9. This CDR3 region has 16 residues. In DNA, the CDR3 is TGTGCCAGCAGCCATAAAGGGGGCGCGGCAAATCAGCCCCAGCATTTT. Translated: CASSHKGGAANQPQHF.

The chain recombines TRBV28 with TRBJ2-1; 15 positions match TRBD2. V gave up 6 bases and J gave up 8 bases; unmatched junction bases: 11. CDR3 length: 17 amino acids. The germline V gene has CDR1 MDHEN and CDR2 SYDVKM. For the CDR3, the DNA is TGTGCCAGCAGCTACGGACTAGCGGGAGGGCCTTCCGATGAGCAGTTCTTC. Translation: CASSYGLAGGPSDEQFF.

The chain has TRBV11-2 and TRBJ2-3; 7 bases are shared with TRBD2. Germline V gives CDR1 SGHAT, CDR2 FQNNGV. The CDR3 is 15 residues long. The trim removed 1 base at V and 1 base at J, leaving 2 bases unmatched. The CDR3 loop reads CASSLVAGGTDTQYF. CDR3 DNA: TGTGCCAGCAGCTTAGTTGCGGGGGGCACAGATACGCAGTATTTT.

This clone was seen a single time. J is TRBJ2-3 and V is TRBV6-1; tentatively, D is TRBD1 (7 bases). CDR1 and CDR2 from the germline V gene are MNHNS and SASEGT. The ends were cut back, 2 bases at V and 4 bases at J, with 19 bases in the middle. CDR3 size: 17 residues. The DNA for the CDR3 is TGTGCCAGCAGTGAATTGGGTCGGGCAGGGGGGCCAGATACGCAGTATTTT. It is translated as CASSELGRAGGPDTQYF.

The chain uses TRBV6-5 and TRBJ2-1; 7 nucleotides match TRBD1. Germline V lookup: CDR1 MNHEY, CDR2 SVGAGI. Unmatched junction bases numbered 8, after V lost 7 bases and J lost 5 bases. This CDR3 region has 14 residues. CDR3 in DNA: TGTGCCAGCATCCGTGACAGGGCTAACAATGAGCAGTTCTTC. As protein: CASIRDRANNEQFF.

This chain uses TRBV4-3 with TRBJ2-7, with D perhaps TRBD2 (6 bases). Germline V gene lookup returns CDR1 LGHNA and CDR2 YSLEER. The length of the CDR3 is 17 residues. The V end lost 3 bases, the J end lost 3 bases, and 21 bases lay between the germline ends. This CDR3 is CASSQARIGDSDYEQYV. DNA of the CDR3: TGCGCCAGCAGCCAGGCAAGAATAGGGGACTCCGACTACGAGCAGTACGTC.

Here the CDR3 DNA reads TGTGCCAGCAGCCGATGGGGGCAGGGGGCGGGCGAGCAGTACTTC. It is translated as CASSRWGQGAGEQYF. The chain has TRBV5-4 and TRBJ2-7, with 8 bases identical to TRBD1. V dropped 4 bases and J dropped 6; count of bases not matched to a gene: 12. The CDR3 covers 15 residues. Germline loops: CDR1 SGHNT, CDR2 YYREEE (reference sequence).